This T cell receptor (beta chain) was sequenced for a study of cytomegalovirus exposure and HLA in healthy donors. Primers: 60 Vbeta forward and 13 Jbeta reverse. Sequencing used immunoSEQ multiplex PCR; TCRdb keeps in-frame clones, though not all of them. The sample consists of under 110,000 clones, roughly 76% of them appearing once. CDR3 length equals 17 residues. V shed 5 bases and J 5 bases; nucleotides not matched to a gene: 16. Germline assignment: CDR1 SGHVS and CDR2 FNYEAQ. The study, taken as a whole, reports: Solely CMV serostatus was available to characterize immune exposure. Most TCR beta V segments were productive about 90% or about 30% of the time in an earlier analysis.

Remarks on this clone: The antigen remains unidentified.

The sample was PBMCs. The receptor's source is a woman in her forties or fifties in good health and CMV-seropositive. This chain connects TRBV7-6 to TRBJ1-1; 8 bases line up with TRBD1. CDR3 loop: CASSHLRQGAKGTEAFF. Written as DNA, the CDR3 is TGTGCCAGCAGCCACCTTCGTCAGGGGGCGAAGGGGACTGAAGCTTTCTTT.